This is a list of T cell receptor beta chains from one sample in a study of regulatory T cells in long-lasting Graves disease. TCRdb redid the calling of the multiplex PCR reads with MiXCR, one entry per CDR3 protein. The table has more than 300,000 distinct CDR3 sequences, around 15% seen once. Source: peripheral blood mononuclear cells (PBMCs), taken at new diagnosis, from a patient treated with antithyroid drugs. All receptors come from a female donor with Graves disease. The CDR3 runs from the conserved cysteine through the conserved F or W. The order of the fields is V gene, D gene, J gene, clone size, CDR3 DNA, CDR3 protein. A D gene is named only where the DNA matches it firmly. Clone size is stated in some rows and not others, as once, few, many or a class when expanded.

>TRBV7-3|-|TRBJ1-1|many
TGTGCCAGCAGCTTAGGGGGCAGTCCACTGAACACTGAAGCTTTCTTT
CASSLGGSPLNTEAFF
>TRBV27|TRBD2|TRBJ2-3|many
TGTGCCAGCAGTAAAATAGCGGGACTGGTCACAGATACGCAGTATTTT
CASSKIAGLVTDTQYF
>TRBV6-2/TRBV6-3|-|TRBJ2-7|-
TGTGCCAGCAGTTACCCCCAGAGGACAGACTCCCACGAGCAGTACTTC
CASSYPQRTDSHEQYF
>TRBV20-1|TRBD1|TRBJ2-5|few
TGCAGTGCAAGCACAGGGGGCGACCCCCAAGAGACCCAGTACTTC
CSASTGGDPQETQYF
>TRBV4-1|-|TRBJ1-1|-
TGCGCCAGCAGCCAATGGTTGCCAGGGGAGGACACTGAAGCTTTCTTT
CASSQWLPGEDTEAFF
>TRBV20-1|TRBD1|TRBJ1-1|many
TGCAGTGCTAGAGATCTACAGGGGTACACTGAAGCTTTCTTT
CSARDLQGYTEAFF
>TRBV13|TRBD1|TRBJ1-2|-
TGTGCCAGCAGCTTAGGCCGACAGGGTGAGGGCTACACCTTC
CASSLGRQGEGYTF
>TRBV7-7|TRBD1|TRBJ2-2|few
TGTGCTAGCAGCGTCGGGACAGCTTCCGGGGAGCTGTTTTTT
CASSVGTASGELFF
>TRBV29-1|TRBD1|TRBJ1-1|many
TGCAGCATCGATTTAGCCTCCCTGATGGGACAGGGGTACACTGAAGCTTTCTTT
CSIDLASLMGQGYTEAFF
>TRBV12-5|-|TRBJ1-5|many
TGTGCTAGTGGCCTCCACAGGGACTGGAGTGTTCAGCCCCAGCATTTT
CASGLHRDWSVQPQHF
>TRBV4-3|TRBD1|TRBJ1-1|few
TGCGCCAGCAGCCGAAGACAGGGAAGACCTGAAGCTTTCTTT
CASSRRQGRPEAFF
>TRBV5-1|-|TRBJ1-5|many
TGTGCCAGCAGCTCGGGTGTCAATCAGCCCCAGCATTTT
CASSSGVNQPQHF
>TRBV27|TRBD1|TRBJ1-6|-
TGTGCCAGCAGTTCGTACCTGGACAGGACGAACTCACCCCTCCACTTT
CASSSYLDRTNSPLHF
>TRBV30|-|TRBJ1-5|many
TGTGCCTGGAGTGGGGACGGGAATCAGCCCCAGCATTTT
CAWSGDGNQPQHF
>TRBV3-1|-|TRBJ2-1|many
TGTGCCATCCACGTAGGGGGAGGTGAGCAGTTCTTC
CAIHVGGGEQFF
>TRBV7-2|TRBD2|TRBJ2-2|many
TGTGCCAGCAGCTTGGTAGCGGGGGGGCGTCCCACCGGGGAGCTGTTTTTT
CASSLVAGGRPTGELFF